One T cell receptor beta chain is described in this entry. Its antigen is unidentified. Trimming cost V 3 bases and J 0 bases; bases outside gene matches: 11. This CDR3 is 17 amino acids long. CDR1 and CDR2 from the germline V gene are KGHSH and LQKENI. From each donor, at least one pre-ART PBMC sample and at least two post-ART PBMC samples were obtained. The data belong to a study of long-term antiretroviral therapy in people with HIV. Notes on the study in general: ART adherence, viral resistance and therapy changes went unrecorded. In HIV, the repertoires covered a tighter span of CDR3 lengths than in controls.

immunoSEQ v3.0 was run at survey level. TCRdb keeps only in-frame clones here, not all; method: immunoSEQ multiplex PCR. The profile shows tens of thousands of clones, 86% of them singletons. This receptor was taken from a man aged 35-49 years with HIV. The specimen was unsorted PBMCs, collected just over 2.6 years after starting antiretroviral therapy. The chain uses TRBV18 and TRBJ2-7, with 7 bases lining up with TRBD2. The CDR3 is CASSPFSGGRSSYEQYF. The CDR3 nucleotides are TGTGCCAGCTCACCGTTTTCCGGGGGGAGAAGCTCCTACGAGCAGTACTTC.